The 28 T cell receptor beta chains below were found in one sample sequenced in a study of blood T cell repertoires in COVID-19. Assay used: immunoSEQ multiplex PCR; TCRdb lists only in-frame clones, some missing. The sample lists some 200,000 clones, around 85% occurring once. What was sequenced was peripheral blood. Receptor source: a woman aged 60-75 years with acute or convalescent COVID-19.

The gene calls are TRBV29-1 and TRBJ2-6; 7 bases fit TRBD1. V lost 5 bases and J lost 0; bases outside the gene matches: 1. This CDR3 has 14 amino acids. CDR1 SQVTM and CDR2 ANQGSEA come from the germline V gene. The CDR3 DNA follows: TGCAGCGTTACAGGGGACTCTGGGGCCAACGTCCTGACTTTC. It yields the protein CSVTGDSGANVLTF.

The V gene is TRBV6-5, the J gene TRBJ1-1, with 9 nucleotides matching TRBD1. The CDR3 has 14 residues. The V gene end was trimmed by 6 bases and the J gene end by 3 bases; junction bases not matched to a gene: 5. CDR1 is MNHEY, CDR2 SVGAGI, per germline. CDR3 sequence (DNA): TGTGCCAGCAGCTCGGGACAGGGCTACACTGAAGCTTTCTTT. Protein: CASSSGQGYTEAFF.

The gene calls are TRBV5-1 and TRBJ2-3, with 9 positions matching TRBD2. CDR1 is SGHRS and CDR2 is YFSETQ in the germline V gene. CDR3 length equals 17 residues. Trimming took 0 bases from V and 0 from J; bases not matched to a gene: 5. The chain's CDR3 is CASSLALGTSSTDTQYF. CDR3 bases: TGCGCCAGCAGCTTGGCCTTAGGGACTAGCAGCACAGATACGCAGTATTTT.

This chain connects TRBV6-5 to TRBJ1-6, with 8 bases matching TRBD1. J was trimmed by 10 bases and V by 6 bases; bases with no gene match: 11. Looked up from germline, CDR1 is MNHEY and CDR2 is SVGAGI. This CDR3 comprises 15 residues. This chain's CDR3 is CASSSVTGAYSPLHF. CDR3 nucleotides: TGTGCCAGCAGCTCCGTGACAGGGGCTTACTCACCCCTCCACTTT.

The sample holds a few counts of this clone. The CDR3 loop reads CASSPNRGSGANVLTF. In nucleotides, the CDR3 is TGTGCCAGCTCACCAAACAGGGGGTCTGGGGCCAACGTCCTGACTTTC. V and J are TRBV18 and TRBJ2-6, with 8 nucleotides matching TRBD1. The CDR3 sequence is 16 residues long. Germline values: CDR1 KGHSH, CDR2 LQKENI. V was pared by 2 bases and J by 1 base, with 1 base of the junction left unmatched.

The chain recombines TRBV24-1 with TRBJ2-1; D is possibly TRBD1 (5 bases). Trimming took off 6 bases at V and 6 bases at J, with 17 bases between the two ends. The CDR3 runs to 15 residues. The germline V gene has CDR1 KGHDR and CDR2 SFDVKD. The CDR3 sequence is CATSPLQKQVNEQFF. As DNA, the CDR3 is TGTGCCACCAGTCCACTACAAAAACAGGTCAATGAGCAGTTCTTC.

This rearrangement joins TRBV10-3 to TRBJ2-1; TRBD2 agrees at 15 bases. V dropped 4 bases and J dropped 7; count of bases not matched to a gene: 5. The CDR3 is 16 amino acids. Looked up from germline, CDR1 is ENHRY and CDR2 is SYGVKD. The CDR3 spells CAISGTSGRAWNEQFF. The DNA of the CDR3 is TGTGCCATCAGTGGGACTAGCGGGAGGGCATGGAATGAGCAGTTCTTC.

The chain uses TRBV7-8 and TRBJ1-1; no definite D call. Germline CDR1 and CDR2: SGHVS and FQNEAQ. Trimming stripped 5 bases from V and 11 bases from J, with 12 bases between. This CDR3 has 11 residues. CDR3 bases: TGTGCCAGCAGCCCCGGTTATGAGGCTTTCTTT. Encoded protein: CASSPGYEAFF.

The V and J genes are TRBV18 and TRBJ2-7; weak D call: TRBD1 (6 bases). Germline V gene lookup returns CDR1 KGHSH and CDR2 LQKENI. This CDR3 has 15 residues. Trimming took 8 bases from V and 2 from J, leaving 19 bases between them. The CDR3 DNA reads TGTGCCAGCGCCTCGGACAGATCCATGCCCTACGAGCAGTACTTC. This translates into CASASDRSMPYEQYF.

This clone was counted a few times. The J gene is TRBJ1-2, the V gene TRBV7-2; TRBD1 aligns across 9 bases. The trim removed 5 bases at V and 7 bases at J, leaving 2 bases unmatched. The germline CDR1 and CDR2 sequences are SGHTA and FQGNSA. This CDR3 region has 12 residues. The CDR3 DNA reads as TGTGCCAGCAGCAACAGGGGGCTTGGCTACACCTTC. Protein sequence: CASSNRGLGYTF.

The V and J genes are TRBV30 and TRBJ1-5; no definite D call. The CDR3 is 12 residues long. CDR1 and CDR2 (germline): GTSNPN, SVGIG (reference sequence). The germline V and J ends were trimmed by 1 base and 6 bases, with 7 bases remaining between them. The CDR3 loop reads CAWSEGGQPQHF. CDR3 DNA sequence: TGTGCCTGGAGTGAAGGCGGTCAGCCCCAGCATTTT.

V is TRBV5-4 and J is TRBJ2-5; 7 bases match TRBD1. V was clipped by 2 bases and J by 5 bases; unmatched bases: 3. Germline CDR1 reads SGHNT; CDR2 reads YYREEE (reference sequence). The CDR3 is made up of 13 amino acids. CDR3 sequence reads: CASSFDREETQYF. CDR3 coding DNA: TGTGCCAGCAGCTTTGACAGGGAGGAGACCCAGTACTTC.

The DNA for the CDR3 is TGTGCCAGCAGCTCCACGGGACTAGCGGGTCGCGAGCAGTACGTC. As protein: CASSSTGLAGREQYV. The chain combines TRBV11-3 with TRBJ2-7; 12 nucleotides agree with TRBD2. Germline loops: CDR1 SGHNT, CDR2 YENEEA. This CDR3 spans 15 amino acids. V dropped 4 bases and J dropped 6; count of bases not matched to a gene: 7.

The chain uses TRBV5-1 and TRBJ1-3; 8 nucleotides align to TRBD1. After removal of 2 bases from V and 0 bases from J, the junction contained 4 bases not matched to a gene. CDR1 is SGHRS and CDR2 is YFSETQ in the germline V gene. The CDR3 has 16 amino acids. CDR3 in amino acids: CASSFTGGSSGNTIYF. CDR3 nucleotides: TGCGCCAGCAGCTTTACAGGGGGGAGCTCTGGAAACACCATATATTTT.

The chain combines TRBV28 with TRBJ2-2; maybe TRBD1 (6 bases). The germline gives CDR1 MDHEN, CDR2 SYDVKM. CDR3 size: 13 residues. The ends were cut back, 6 bases at V and 6 bases at J, with 11 bases in the middle. The CDR3 DNA sequence: TGTGCCAGCAGACAGGGTTGGGCCGGGGAGCTGTTTTTT. The encoded protein is CASRQGWAGELFF.

The rearrangement joins TRBV5-1 to TRBJ1-2; the match to TRBD1 covers 8 bases. The ends lost 5 bases at V and 7 bases at J; junction bases unmatched: 13. Germline-derived CDR1 and CDR2 are SGHRS and YFSETQ. The CDR3 extends over 15 amino acids. In DNA, the CDR3 is TGCGCCAGCAGGGCTCAGGGGGCCCTGGAGGGTGGCTACACCTTC. This codes for CASRAQGALEGGYTF.

This clone appeared a few times. The rearrangement links TRBV6-4 to TRBJ1-2, with unresolved D. Germline V gives CDR1 MRHNA, CDR2 SNTAGT. CDR3 length: 13 amino acids. Trimming took off 0 bases at V and 8 bases at J, with 10 bases between the two ends. The CDR3 sequence: CASSDSGGAGYTF. CDR3 sequence (DNA): TGTGCCAGCAGTGACTCGGGAGGCGCAGGCTACACCTTC.

This chain joins TRBV29-1 and TRBJ2-1; TRBD2 aligns across 10 bases. The ends lost 6 bases at V and 7 bases at J; junction bases unmatched: 9. Germline CDR1 reads SQVTM; CDR2 reads ANQGSEA. The length of the CDR3 is 14 residues. The CDR3 loop reads CSVLSGRAGNEQFF. CDR3 sequence (DNA): TGCAGCGTACTGAGCGGGAGGGCAGGGAATGAGCAGTTCTTC.

V is TRBV7-3 and J is TRBJ1-2, with 10 bases that match TRBD1. Germline V gene lookup returns CDR1 SGHTA and CDR2 FQGTGA. This CDR3 has 13 amino acids. The V gene end was trimmed by 5 bases and the J gene end by 6 bases; junction bases not matched to a gene: 3. The DNA for the CDR3 is TGTGCCAGCAGCACCGGGACAGGGGATGGCTACACCTTC. It encodes CASSTGTGDGYTF.

The rearrangement links TRBV5-4 to TRBJ1-3; TRBD1 aligns across 7 bases. Germline CDR1 reads SGHNT; CDR2 reads YYREEE (reference sequence). V was clipped by 1 base and J by 0 bases; unmatched bases: 1. The CDR3 extends over 15 amino acids. In DNA form, the CDR3 reads TGTGCCAGCAGCTTGACAGGGGACTCTGGAAACACCATATATTTT. It is translated as CASSLTGDSGNTIYF.

The chain carries TRBV10-1 and TRBJ2-1, with 8 bases that match TRBD1. The germline V gene has CDR1 WNHNN and CDR2 SYGVQD (reference sequence). There are 15 residues in the CDR3. J gave up 0 bases and V 4 bases, and 2 bases lay outside the gene matches. In DNA, the CDR3 is TGCGCCAGCAGTGGGACAGGGAGCTCCTACAATGAGCAGTTCTTC. Translation: CASSGTGSSYNEQFF.

The CDR3 nucleotides are TGTGCCAGCACTAGGACTAGCGGGTCAAACAATGAGCAGTTCTTC. Protein sequence: CASTRTSGSNNEQFF. The chain uses TRBV6-5 and TRBJ2-1; 11 bases align to TRBD2. V lost 7 bases to trimming and J lost 5 bases; unmatched junction nucleotides: 7. The CDR3 has 15 amino acids. The germline V gene has CDR1 MNHEY and CDR2 SVGAGI.

The chain has TRBV7-2 and TRBJ1-2, with D unresolved. Germline V lookup: CDR1 SGHTA, CDR2 FQGNSA. This CDR3 spans 14 amino acids. The V and J ends lost 1 base and 8 bases respectively, with 14 bases between them. As DNA, the CDR3 is TGTGCCAGCAGCTTAGATATGGCAAGGAGGGGCTACACCTTC. Amino acid sequence: CASSLDMARRGYTF.

The sample holds a few counts of this clone. The chain recombines TRBV20-1 with TRBJ1-1; 8 bases map to TRBD1. Per germline, CDR1 DFQATT and CDR2 SNEGSKA (reference sequence). CDR3 length: 11 residues. Unmatched junction bases numbered 9, after V lost 7 bases and J lost 11 bases. The CDR3 sequence is CSGKDRDLAFF. The CDR3 nucleotides are TGCAGTGGTAAGGACAGGGATTTGGCTTTCTTT.

V usage is TRBV9 and J usage is TRBJ1-1, with 7 bases identical to TRBD1. Per germline, CDR1 SGDLS and CDR2 YYNGEE. This CDR3 region has 16 residues. With V trimmed by 0 bases and J by 4 bases, 9 bases remained unmatched. The CDR3 reads CASSVGAGGSSTEAFF. CDR3 coding DNA: TGTGCCAGCAGCGTAGGGGCAGGGGGGTCGAGCACTGAAGCTTTCTTT.

The chain is built from TRBV27 and TRBJ2-1; 15 nucleotides agree with TRBD2. In germline, CDR1 is MNHEY, CDR2 SMNVEV (reference sequence). Trimming cost V 6 bases and J 2 bases; bases outside gene matches: 8. The CDR3 consists of 18 residues. The CDR3 sequence: CASSRGTSGRQPYNEQFF. CDR3 coding DNA: TGTGCCAGCAGCCGCGGGACTAGCGGGAGGCAACCCTACAATGAGCAGTTCTTC.

Only a few counts were recorded for this clone. The V gene is TRBV3-1 (or the pseudogene TRBV3-2), the J gene TRBJ1-2; D gene unclear. The CDR3 extends over 15 amino acids. The ends were cut back, 0 bases at V and 3 bases at J, with 11 bases in the middle. Per the germline V gene, CDR1 is LGHDT and CDR2 is YNNKEL (reference sequence). This CDR3 reads CASSQDSGIDYGYTF. The CDR3 nucleotides are TGTGCCAGCAGCCAAGATAGCGGCATAGACTATGGCTACACCTTC.

The chain has TRBV5-8 and TRBJ2-1, with D possibly matching TRBD2 (5 bases). This CDR3 has 15 residues. CDR1 is SGHTS, CDR2 YDEGEE, per germline. V shed 4 bases and J shed 1 base, with 12 bases lying between them. DNA for the CDR3: TGTGCCAGCAGCGCCCGCGGAGGATCCTACAATGAGCAGTTCTTC. It encodes CASSARGGSYNEQFF.